This is a list of T cell receptor beta chains from one sample in a study of cytotoxic CD8 clonotypes in ibrutinib-treated CLL. Some clones are missing from TCRdb's copy, which holds only in-frame ones; the method was immunoSEQ multiplex PCR. The data hold about 140,000 clones, with around 80% observed a single time. Sequences were derived from PBMCs, sampled after 36 months of ibrutinib treatment. Receptors originate from a human donor with chronic lymphocytic leukemia. Each CDR3 is given with its conserved first and last residue. The D gene is left open where the match is weak. Expanded clones are given a class, and other clones once, few, many or no size at all.

j_call | d_call | clone_size | v_call | cdr3_nt | cdr3_aa
TRBJ1-5 | - | few | TRBV2 | TGTGCCAGCAGTGCCTCAGATGGCAAGCCCCAGCATTTT | CASSASDGKPQHF
TRBJ1-2 | - | - | TRBV6-5 | TGTGCCAGCAGTTACTCGACCCTCACCGCGGTGGTCACCTTC | CASSYSTLTAVVTF
TRBJ2-2 | - | - | TRBV6-5 | TGTGCCAGCAGTTATCGTGTCACCGGGGAGCTGTTTTTT | CASSYRVTGELFF
TRBJ2-7 | - | - | TRBV27 | TGTGCCAGCAGTTTATTCCCAGGGCGATCCTACGAGCAGTACTTC | CASSLFPGRSYEQYF
TRBJ1-2 | - | once | TRBV7-8 | TGTGCCAGCAGCTTATCAGGGTTGTATGGCTACACCTTC | CASSLSGLYGYTF
TRBJ2-7 | TRBD1 | - | TRBV4-1 | TGCGCCAGCAGCCCGCTCTTAGTGGGACAGGGTTACGAGCAGTACTTC | CASSPLLVGQGYEQYF
TRBJ1-2 | - | - | TRBV5-6 | TGTGCCAGCAGCCCAATGGACAGCGGCTATGGCTACACCTTC | CASSPMDSGYGYTF
TRBJ2-2 | - | - | TRBV5-1 | TGCGCCAGCAGCTTGGGTGGACAAAAAGTCAGGGAGCTGTTTTTT | CASSLGGQKVRELFF
TRBJ2-2 | TRBD2 | - | TRBV2 | TGTGCCAGTTCAACTAGCGGGAGTTTCACCGGGGAGCTGTTTTTT | CASSTSGSFTGELFF
TRBJ2-5 | - | once | TRBV5-1 | TGCGCCAGCAGCTTGGCCGGCGGCAGGGAAGAGACCCAGTACTTC | CASSLAGGREETQYF
TRBJ2-7 | - | - | TRBV19 | TGTGCCAGTAGTAAGGGCAAGGCCTACGAGCAGTACTTC | CASSKGKAYEQYF
TRBJ2-3 | - | once | TRBV28 | TGTGCCAGCAGGTCTATATGGGTCCCCACAGATACGCAGTATTTT | CASRSIWVPTDTQYF
TRBJ2-7 | - | - | TRBV7-9 | TGTGCCAGCAGTCCCGGGCACGAGCAGTACTTC | CASSPGHEQYF
TRBJ1-4 | - | - | TRBV9 | TGTGCCAGCAGCGCTTCCCGGAGGGGGGCCGGCCCCACCTTGAATGAAAAACTGTTTTTT | CASSASRRGAGPTLNEKLFF
TRBJ2-5 | - | - | TRBV5-6 | TGTGCCAGCAGCTTATCCCGGACAACCAAGACCCAGTACTTC | CASSLSRTTKTQYF
TRBJ2-5 | - | few | TRBV5-1 | TGCGCCAGCAGCTTTGTGGGGGAAGAGACCCAGTACTTC | CASSFVGEETQYF
TRBJ1-1 | - | - | TRBV30 | TGTGCCTGGGGGGGACACCCGAACACTGAAGCTTTCTTT | CAWGGHPNTEAFF
TRBJ2-3 | - | - | TRBV5-1 | TGCGCCAGCAGCTTAAGTGGGGCAGGAGATACGCAGTATTTT | CASSLSGAGDTQYF